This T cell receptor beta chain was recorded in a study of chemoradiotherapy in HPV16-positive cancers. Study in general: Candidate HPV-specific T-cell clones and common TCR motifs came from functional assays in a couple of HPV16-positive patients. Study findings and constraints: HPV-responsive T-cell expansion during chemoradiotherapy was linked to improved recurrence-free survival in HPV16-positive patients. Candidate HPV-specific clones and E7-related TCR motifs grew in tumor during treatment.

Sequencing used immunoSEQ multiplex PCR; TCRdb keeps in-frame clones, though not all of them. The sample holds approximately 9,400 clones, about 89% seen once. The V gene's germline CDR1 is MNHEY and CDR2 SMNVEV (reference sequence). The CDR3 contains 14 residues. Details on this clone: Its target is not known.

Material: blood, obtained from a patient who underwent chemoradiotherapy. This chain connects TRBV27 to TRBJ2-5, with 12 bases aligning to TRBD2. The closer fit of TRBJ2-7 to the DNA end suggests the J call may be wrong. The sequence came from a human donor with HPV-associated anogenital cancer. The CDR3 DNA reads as TGTGCCAGCAGTTGGACTAGCGGGGCCTACGAGCAGTACTTC. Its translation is CASSWTSGAYEQYF.